A selection of T cell receptor beta chains follows, all from one sample in a study of T cells after yellow fever vaccination. From the 5' RACE reads, TCRdb called clonotypes with MiXCR, one entry per CDR3 protein. The sample holds about 240,000 distinct CDR3 sequences; about 3.7% are singletons and the top ten take approximately 18%. The material was PBMCs, obtained 15 days after the yellow fever booster vaccination. These receptors came from a man aged 18-30 years who received the YFV17D yellow fever vaccine. CDR3s leave out the opening cysteine and the closing phenylalanine or tryptophan. The order of the fields is clone size, V gene, CDR3 protein. Where a row states a size, it is once, few, many or the class of an expanded clone; other rows omit it.

clone size: many
V gene: TRBV11-2
CDR3 protein: ASSTSGTVTGELF

clone size: .
V gene: TRBV10-3
CDR3 protein: AISGGSAGGTSDTQY

clone size: many
V gene: TRBV28
CDR3 protein: ASSLWARLSNQPQH

clone size: many
V gene: TRBV27
CDR3 protein: ASKYTAGGYEQY

clone size: many
V gene: TRBV9
CDR3 protein: ASSPPTGQGGGEQF

clone size: many
V gene: TRBV29-1
CDR3 protein: SVEDFGDSQTGELF

clone size: many
V gene: TRBV5-1
CDR3 protein: ASSLGGLANTGELF

clone size: .
V gene: TRBV15
CDR3 protein: ATSTGGGNNYGYT

clone size: many
V gene: TRBV7-9
CDR3 protein: ASSLLRRSNEQF

clone size: many
V gene: TRBV6-2/TRBV6-3
CDR3 protein: ASSYFGGEGPQH

clone size: many
V gene: TRBV29-1
CDR3 protein: SVAGNTEGYT

clone size: many
V gene: TRBV12-3/TRBV12-4
CDR3 protein: ASSLVPIGYQETQY

clone size: many
V gene: TRBV20-1
CDR3 protein: SARPASEQF

clone size: many
V gene: TRBV5-1
CDR3 protein: ASSLDPRQGRETQY

clone size: many
V gene: TRBV4-1
CDR3 protein: ASSQVDRYSNQPQH

clone size: many
V gene: TRBV20-1
CDR3 protein: SAEFFDTGELF

clone size: many
V gene: TRBV4-2
CDR3 protein: ASSFEQGARNTIY

clone size: many
V gene: TRBV20-1
CDR3 protein: SAYSDRGRPHTGELF

clone size: many
V gene: TRBV29-1
CDR3 protein: SVRGLAGRETQY

clone size: many
V gene: TRBV20-1
CDR3 protein: SASPAGGADTQY

clone size: .
V gene: TRBV25-1
CDR3 protein: ASSHRVQPQH

clone size: many
V gene: TRBV5-1
CDR3 protein: ASSSLDGRSGNTIY

clone size: many
V gene: TRBV20-1
CDR3 protein: SAPTRSGANVLT

clone size: many
V gene: TRBV5-1
CDR3 protein: ASSLPRPVDQPQH

clone size: .
V gene: TRBV5-1
CDR3 protein: ASSYGQSTEAF

clone size: many
V gene: TRBV5-1
CDR3 protein: ASSERQGGDEQF

clone size: many
V gene: TRBV21-1
CDR3 protein: ASSKRPGQGIYGYT